The 10 T cell receptor beta chains listed next were all sequenced from one sample in a study of cytomegalovirus exposure and HLA in healthy donors. 60 Vbeta and 13 Jbeta primers were used in PCR. The protocol was immunoSEQ multiplex PCR, while the TCRdb copy is restricted to in-frame clones and leaves out a portion. Of about 140,000 clones in the sample, around 66% are singletons; the top ten hold under 7.5%. Material for sequencing was PBMCs. The receptors come from a woman aged 60 to 75 in good health and CMV-seronegative.

The chain joins TRBV6-7 to TRBJ2-7; 7 bases fit TRBD1. TRBV6-7 falls under the ORF class, with uncertain function. V shed 8 bases, J shed 4 bases, and the junction held 14 bases outside the gene matches. The CDR3 is 15 amino acids. The CDR3 DNA sequence: TGTGCCAGCCAGCCAATCCGGGACAGCCCTTACGAGCAGTACTTC. It specifies CASQPIRDSPYEQYF.

The rearrangement links TRBV5-5 to TRBJ2-1, with 8 bases identical to TRBD2. The V gene end was trimmed by 1 base and the J gene end by 3 bases; junction bases not matched to a gene: 9. The CDR3 totals 17 residues. The V gene's germline CDR1 is SGHKS and CDR2 YYEKEE (reference sequence). This chain's CDR3 is CASSLRLAGWGYNEQFF. The CDR3 DNA reads TGTGCCAGCAGCTTGAGATTAGCGGGATGGGGCTACAATGAGCAGTTCTTC.

This clone was seen a few times. The same CDR3 also results from other DNA sequences found in this sample. This chain joins TRBV7-2 and TRBJ2-4, with D possibly matching TRBD2 (5 bases). The CDR3 contains 14 residues. CDR1 SGHTA and CDR2 FQGNSA come from the germline V gene. Trimming took 7 bases from V and 9 from J, leaving 19 bases between them. The CDR3 bases are TGTGCCAGCACCCCAGGACTGAAGGCTTTCATTCAGTACTTC. It specifies CASTPGLKAFIQYF. The whole variable domain, filled in from reference TRBV7-2 and TRBJ2-4, reads GAGVSQSPSNKVTEKGKDVELRCDPISGHTALYWYRQSLGQGLEFLIYFQGNSAPDKSGLPSDRFSAERTGGSVSTLTIQRTQQEDSAVYLCASTPGLKAFIQYFGAGTRLSVL.

The chain carries TRBV2 and TRBJ1-1, with D uncertain. Germline CDR1 and CDR2: SNHLY and FYNNEI. The ends were cut back, 8 bases at V and 3 bases at J, with 19 bases in the middle. The CDR3 is 15 amino acids. The CDR3 coding sequence is TGTGCCAGCCAGCAGTGGGCGGGCCGGGACACTGAAGCTTTCTTT. It specifies CASQQWAGRDTEAFF. Full variable domain (rest looked up from reference TRBV2 and TRBJ1-1): EPEVTQTPSHQVTQMGQEVILRCVPISNHLYFYWYRQILGQKVEFLVSFYNNEISEKSEIFDDQFSVERPDGSNFTLKIRSTKLEDSAMYFCASQQWAGRDTEAFFGQGTRLTVV.

In DNA, the CDR3 is TGCGCCAGCAGCTTGTTTCCGGGACAGTTGAACACTGAAGCTTTCTTT. This gives the protein CASSLFPGQLNTEAFF. This rearrangement joins TRBV5-1 to TRBJ1-1, with TRBD1 identical over 7 bases. Germline lookup yields CDR1 SGHRS and CDR2 YFSETQ. Trimming removed 1 base from V and 0 bases from J; junction bases left unmatched: 6. CDR3 length: 16 residues.

This chain joins TRBV27 and TRBJ1-1; D remains ambiguous. Trimming pared 2 bases from V and 1 base from J, leaving 8 bases between. The CDR3 extends over 14 amino acids. Germline V gene data show CDR1 as MNHEY and CDR2 as SMNVEV (reference sequence). The CDR3 sequence is CASSLKEGNTEAFF. CDR3 coding DNA: TGTGCCAGCAGTTTAAAGGAGGGGAACACTGAAGCTTTCTTT.

The chain carries TRBV19 and TRBJ2-7, with 10 bases matching TRBD2. The CDR3 covers 15 residues. Germline CDR1 is LNHDA and CDR2 is SQIVND (reference sequence). Losses at the gene ends were 4 bases for V and 0 bases for J; bases not matched to a gene: 3. Here the CDR3 DNA reads TGTGCCAGTAGTAAGACTAGCGGGTACTCCTACGAGCAGTACTTC. Protein product: CASSKTSGYSYEQYF.

This clone appeared a few times. The rearrangement links TRBV11-2 to TRBJ2-7; 10 bases map to TRBD1. The ends lost 5 bases at V and 1 base at J; junction bases unmatched: 8. The CDR3 has 16 residues. In germline, CDR1 is SGHAT, CDR2 FQNNGV. The CDR3 sequence is CASSDPGTGASYEQYF. The CDR3 DNA sequence: TGTGCCAGCAGCGACCCTGGGACAGGGGCATCCTACGAGCAGTACTTC.

Only a few counts were recorded for this clone. V gene TRBV15 combines with J gene TRBJ2-3; the match to TRBD2 covers 7 bases. Trimming removed 0 bases from V and 1 base from J; junction bases left unmatched: 4. The CDR3 is made up of 16 amino acids. CDR1 LNHNV and CDR2 YYDKDF come from the germline V gene (reference sequence). Here the CDR3 reads CATSRDLGGGTDTQYF. In DNA, the CDR3 is TGTGCCACCAGCAGAGATCTGGGGGGGGGCACAGATACGCAGTATTTT.

This chain joins TRBV5-4 and TRBJ2-1; the match to TRBD1 covers 8 bases. V was pared by 5 bases and J by 2 bases, with 6 bases of the junction left unmatched. Germline assignment: CDR1 SGHNT and CDR2 YYREEE (reference sequence). The CDR3 loop spans 15 amino acids. For the CDR3, the DNA is TGTGCCAGCAGGCAGGGGGCGAGAACCTACAATGAGCAGTTCTTC. It encodes CASRQGARTYNEQFF.